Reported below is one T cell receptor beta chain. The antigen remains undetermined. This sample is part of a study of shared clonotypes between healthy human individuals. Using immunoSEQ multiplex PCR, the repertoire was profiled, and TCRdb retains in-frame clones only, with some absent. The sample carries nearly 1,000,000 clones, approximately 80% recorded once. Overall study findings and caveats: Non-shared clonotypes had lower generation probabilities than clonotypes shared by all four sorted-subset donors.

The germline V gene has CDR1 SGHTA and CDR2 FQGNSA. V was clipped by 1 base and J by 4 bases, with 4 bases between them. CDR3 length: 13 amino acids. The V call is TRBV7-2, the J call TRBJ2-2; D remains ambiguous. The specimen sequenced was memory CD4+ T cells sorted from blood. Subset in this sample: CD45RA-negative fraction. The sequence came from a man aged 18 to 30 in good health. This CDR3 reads CASSLDATGELFF. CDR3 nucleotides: TGTGCCAGCAGCTTAGACGCCACCGGGGAGCTGTTTTTT.